This T cell receptor beta chain was profiled in a study of graft-versus-host responses after intestinal transplantation. The overall study: In this cohort, recipients had multivisceral, liver-intestinal, or isolated intestinal transplants. Anti-thymocyte globulin induction was given to all recipients, followed by tacrolimus and steroids for around three years.

In regard to this clone: Antigen specificity is unknown.

Overall study findings and caveats: Present in recipient marrow, GvH clones included some that appeared first in ileum or blood.

V lost 8 bases to trimming and J lost 7 bases, with 17 bases between them. Per germline, CDR1 MDHEN and CDR2 SYDVKM. This CDR3 region has 13 residues. TCRdb keeps only in-frame clones here, not all; method: immunoSEQ multiplex PCR. This table holds some 110,000 clones, roughly 87% found once. The TCR sequence derives from a human donor who received an intestinal transplant. This material consisted of unstimulated CD4+ T cells sorted from spleen or lymph node cells, taken before intestinal transplant. The V gene is TRBV28, the J gene TRBJ1-2; the D gene is possibly TRBD1 (5 bases). CDR3 bases: TGTGCCAGCTCGACAGTTCTGGAGGGTGGCTACACCTTC. It encodes CASSTVLEGGYTF.